These 22 T cell receptor beta chains came from one sample sequenced in a study of patients and donors after allogeneic stem cell transplantation. TCRdb used MiXCR to reprocess the RT-PCR reads, holding one entry per CDR3 protein. The table includes about 230,000 distinct CDR3 sequences, 13% to 15% detected once. Input material: blood, either unsorted or a sorted T cell fraction (not recorded which). Receptors were obtained from a human donor who was either an allogeneic HSCT recipient or a stem cell or donor lymphocyte infusion donor (not recorded which). It is not recorded whose cells these are; they may come from a transplant donor.

Many counts were recorded for this clonotype. The chain carries TRBV12-3 or TRBV12-4 and TRBJ2-7; no definite D call. The CDR3 covers 14 residues. V dropped 0 bases and J dropped 0 bases, with 6 bases sitting between them. CDR3: CASSLAAVSYEQYF. The CDR3 region has the DNA TGTGCCAGCAGTTTAGCGGCAGTCTCCTACGAGCAGTACTTC.

This clonotype has at least ten counts. This chain connects TRBV28 to TRBJ2-2; D remains ambiguous. The CDR3 has 13 amino acids. V was clipped by 3 bases and J by 7 bases, with 9 bases between them. Germline V gene lookup returns CDR1 MDHEN and CDR2 SYDVKM. CDR3 residues: CASSLGRFGELFF. CDR3 DNA sequence: TGTGCCAGCAGTTTGGGAAGGTTCGGGGAGCTGTTTTTT. Based on the CDR3 plus reference TRBV28 and TRBJ2-2, the full variable domain is DVKVTQSSRYLVKRTGEKVFLECVQDMDHENMFWYRQDPGLGLRLIYFSYDVKMKEKGDIPEGYSVSREKKERFSLILESASTNQTSMYLCASSLGRFGELFFGEGSRLTVL.

The V and J genes are TRBV24-1 and TRBJ2-1; 10 positions match TRBD2. Unmatched junction bases numbered 7, after V lost 5 bases and J lost 7 bases. CDR1 and CDR2 from the germline V gene are KGHDR and SFDVKD. This CDR3 is built from 15 residues. CDR3 sequence (DNA): TGTGCCACCAGTGGACCAAGCGGGGGGGGGAATGAGCAGTTCTTC. Translated: CATSGPSGGGNEQFF.

The chain is built from TRBV5-6 and TRBJ2-7; TRBD2 is a possible D gene (7 bases). Germline V gene sequence: CDR1 SGHDT, CDR2 YYEEEE. V lost 0 bases and J 7 bases, leaving 14 bases between the germline ends. This CDR3 comprises 14 residues. The CDR3 loop is CASSLEGGGGEQYF. CDR3 nucleotide sequence: TGTGCCAGCAGCTTGGAAGGGGGGGGAGGTGAGCAGTACTTC. The entire variable domain, with the rest obtained from reference TRBV5-6 and TRBJ2-7, is as follows: DAGVTQSPTHLIKTRGQQVTLRCSPKSGHDTVSWYQQALGQGPQFIFQYYEEEERQRGNFPDRFSGHQFPNYSSELNVNALLLGDSALYLCASSLEGGGGEQYFGPGTRLTVT.

This clonotype was observed many times. The chain recombines TRBV4-3 with TRBJ1-1; 7 bases align to TRBD1. Germline values: CDR1 LGHNA, CDR2 YSLEER. The CDR3 is 15 residues long. J gave up 2 bases and V 1 base, and 4 bases lay outside the gene matches. The CDR3 protein is CASSQGRDRNTEAFF. CDR3 DNA: TGCGCCAGCAGCCAAGGGCGGGACAGAAACACTGAAGCTTTCTTT.

There are many counts of this clonotype. This chain links TRBV20-1 with TRBJ2-7; D might be TRBD2 (6 bases). V was pared by 3 bases and J by 0 bases, with 15 bases between. Germline loops: CDR1 DFQATT, CDR2 SNEGSKA (reference sequence). CDR3 size: 15 residues. The CDR3 region has the DNA TGCAGTGCTAGCCCTGGAATAGCGGACTCCTACGAGCAGTACTTC. Its protein is CSASPGIADSYEQYF.

In its sample, this clonotype was seen many times. This chain uses TRBV4-1 with TRBJ1-6; no reliable D call. The CDR3 contains 15 residues. V shed 0 bases and J shed 7 bases, with 10 bases lying between them. Germline V gene data show CDR1 as MGHRA and CDR2 as YSYEKL. The CDR3 loop reads CASSQDTGWNSPLHF. CDR3 DNA: TGCGCCAGCAGCCAAGATACGGGGTGGAATTCACCCCTCCACTTT.

This chain joins TRBV19 and TRBJ1-1; 10 nucleotides line up with TRBD1. This CDR3 is 15 amino acids long. Trimming removed 6 bases from V and 2 bases from J; junction bases left unmatched: 6. CDR1 is LNHDA, CDR2 SQIVND, per germline (reference sequence). CDR3 sequence (DNA): TGTGCCAGTAGCCCTCGGGACAGGGGAAACACTGAAGCTTTCTTT. As protein: CASSPRDRGNTEAFF.

This clonotype was observed many times. The rearrangement joins TRBV12-3 or TRBV12-4 to TRBJ1-2, with D hard to call. This CDR3 has 11 residues. The germline V and J ends were trimmed by 4 bases and 7 bases, with 7 bases remaining between them. DNA for the CDR3: TGTGCCAGCAGTTACGTGGGTGGCTACACCTTC. This codes for CASSYVGGYTF.

The chain has TRBV3-1 and TRBJ2-1, with 9 bases fitting TRBD2. The length of the CDR3 is 14 residues. Trimming took 4 bases from V and 4 from J; bases not matched to a gene: 2. Germline V gives CDR1 LGHDT, CDR2 YNNKEL (reference sequence). CDR3 DNA: TGTGCCAGCAGCCGGACTAGCGAGTACAATGAGCAGTTCTTC. This gives the protein CASSRTSEYNEQFF.

This clonotype has a handful of counts. V is TRBV7-2 and J is TRBJ1-2, with 8 bases identical to TRBD1. CDR1 is SGHTA, CDR2 FQGNSA, per germline. There are 15 residues in the CDR3. After removal of 4 bases from V and 5 bases from J, the junction contained 9 bases not matched to a gene. The DNA of the CDR3 is TGTGCCAGCAGCTACGGGGCAGGGGGCAAATATGGCTACACCTTC. Encoded protein: CASSYGAGGKYGYTF.

This clonotype was observed a few times. The J gene is TRBJ2-7, the V gene TRBV5-1; TRBD2 is a possible D gene (5 bases). The V gene lost 4 bases and the J gene lost 1 base, with 12 bases spanning the gap. The CDR3 contains 14 residues. CDR1 is SGHRS, CDR2 YFSETQ, per germline. The CDR3 DNA reads TGCGCCAGCAGCCGCGGACTGAAGTCCTACGAGCAGTACTTC. The encoded protein is CASSRGLKSYEQYF.

This clonotype was picked up many times. This CDR3 is CSAIILAGGGYEQYF. The CDR3 DNA sequence: TGCAGTGCTATCATACTAGCGGGAGGGGGCTACGAGCAGTACTTC. The chain uses TRBV20-1 and TRBJ2-7; TRBD2 aligns across 13 bases. The CDR3 length is 15 residues. J was trimmed by 3 bases and V by 4 bases; bases with no gene match: 6. The V gene's germline CDR1 is DFQATT and CDR2 SNEGSKA (reference sequence).

This clonotype was recorded many times. V is TRBV5-6 and J is TRBJ1-4, with D unresolved. The CDR3 has 13 amino acids. Germline V lookup: CDR1 SGHDT, CDR2 YYEEEE. V was cut by 1 base and J by 8 bases, with 9 bases left in between. CDR3 nucleotides: TGTGCCAGCAGCTTGCCCTCGGGAGAAAAACTGTTTTTT. This translates into CASSLPSGEKLFF.

This clonotype was recorded a few times. This sequence joins TRBV4-2 and TRBJ1-6; D gene unclear. Germline V CDR1 and CDR2: LGHNA, YNFKEQ. The CDR3 spans 14 residues. Deletions cut 3 bases from V and 6 bases from J, with 9 bases between. CDR3 protein: CASSQTPVNSPLHF. CDR3 nucleotide sequence: TGTGCCAGCAGCCAGACCCCAGTTAATTCACCCCTCCACTTT.

This clonotype was counted between two and nine times. The gene calls are TRBV9 and TRBJ1-6, with D perhaps matching TRBD1 (5 bases). Germline lookup yields CDR1 SGDLS and CDR2 YYNGEE. Trimming pared 0 bases from V and 12 bases from J, leaving 7 bases between. The CDR3 loop spans 12 amino acids. CDR3 in amino acids: CASSVVGGPLHF. CDR3 in DNA: TGTGCCAGCAGCGTAGTCGGGGGACCCCTCCACTTT. Variable domain in full (rest from reference TRBV9 and TRBJ1-6): DSGVTQTPKHLITATGQRVTLRCSPRSGDLSVYWYQQSLDQGLQFLIQYYNGEERAKGNILERFSAQQFPDLHSELNLSSLELGDSALYFCASSVVGGPLHFGNGTRLTVT.

This clonotype has a handful of counts. This sequence joins TRBV7-6 and TRBJ1-1, with a possible D match to TRBD1 (5 bases). V was trimmed by 7 bases and J by 1 base, leaving 10 bases between them. Germline V gives CDR1 SGHVS, CDR2 FNYEAQ. This CDR3 region has 13 residues. CDR3 amino acids: CASTPGANTEAFF. CDR3 nucleotides: TGTGCCAGCACTCCCGGGGCGAACACTGAAGCTTTCTTT.

The table lists this clonotype with many counts. This chain uses TRBV3-1 with TRBJ1-2; weak D call: TRBD1 (5 bases). The V and J ends lost 0 bases and 7 bases respectively, with 15 bases between them. Germline V CDR1 and CDR2: LGHDT, YNNKEL (reference sequence). The CDR3 contains 15 residues. The CDR3 spells CASSQEGARFGGYTF. The CDR3 DNA reads as TGTGCCAGCAGCCAAGAAGGGGCCAGGTTTGGTGGCTACACCTTC.

The rearrangement joins TRBV5-1 to TRBJ2-1; possibly TRBD1 or TRBD2 for D (5 bases each). This CDR3 has 15 amino acids. V was trimmed by 2 bases and J by 4 bases, leaving 13 bases between them. Germline loops: CDR1 SGHRS, CDR2 YFSETQ. CDR3 sequence: CASSFTGTGYNEQFF. Written as DNA, the CDR3 is TGCGCCAGCAGCTTCACCGGGACCGGGTACAATGAGCAGTTCTTC.

This clonotype turned up a few times. CDR3 protein: CASSFLRDSEQYF. In DNA, the CDR3 is TGTGCCAGCAGCTTCCTCAGGGACTCCGAGCAGTACTTC. The chain has TRBV5-4 and TRBJ2-7, with D perhaps TRBD2 (6 bases). The CDR3 is 13 amino acids. V was pared by 2 bases and J by 6 bases, with 12 bases between. The germline V gene encodes CDR1 SGHNT and CDR2 YYREEE (reference sequence).

This clonotype has more than one count but fewer than ten. V is TRBV20-1 and J is TRBJ1-1, with 8 bases identical to TRBD1. With 3 bases clipped from V and 7 bases from J, the junction kept 13 bases outside the gene matches. Per the germline V gene, CDR1 is DFQATT and CDR2 is SNEGSKA (reference sequence). The CDR3 has 15 amino acids. The CDR3 nucleotides are TGCAGTGCTAGGGCACTGGACAGGGATTACGGTGAAGCTTTCTTT. It translates to CSARALDRDYGEAFF.

This clonotype has a handful of counts. The chain links TRBV28 to TRBJ2-7, with 8 positions matching TRBD1. In germline, CDR1 is MDHEN, CDR2 SYDVKM. This CDR3 has 13 residues. With 4 bases clipped from V and 3 bases from J, the junction kept 2 bases outside the gene matches. The CDR3 DNA follows: TGTGCCAGCAGTTCAGGGGGCGGCTACGAGCAGTACTTC. Translation gives CASSSGGGYEQYF.